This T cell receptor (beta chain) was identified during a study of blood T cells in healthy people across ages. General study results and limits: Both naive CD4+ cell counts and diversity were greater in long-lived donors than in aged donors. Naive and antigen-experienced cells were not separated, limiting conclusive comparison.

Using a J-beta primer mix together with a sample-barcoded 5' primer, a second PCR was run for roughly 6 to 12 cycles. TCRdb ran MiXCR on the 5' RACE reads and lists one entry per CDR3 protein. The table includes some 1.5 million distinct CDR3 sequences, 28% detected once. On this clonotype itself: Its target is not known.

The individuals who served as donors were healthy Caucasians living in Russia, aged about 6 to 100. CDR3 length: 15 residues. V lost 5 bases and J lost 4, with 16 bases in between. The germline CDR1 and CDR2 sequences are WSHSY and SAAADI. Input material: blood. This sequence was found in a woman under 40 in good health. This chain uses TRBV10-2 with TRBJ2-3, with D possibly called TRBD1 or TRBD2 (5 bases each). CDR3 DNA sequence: TGCGCCAGCAGTCAGGGTGAGGGTACGGCAGATACGCAGTATTTT. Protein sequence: CASSQGEGTADTQYF.